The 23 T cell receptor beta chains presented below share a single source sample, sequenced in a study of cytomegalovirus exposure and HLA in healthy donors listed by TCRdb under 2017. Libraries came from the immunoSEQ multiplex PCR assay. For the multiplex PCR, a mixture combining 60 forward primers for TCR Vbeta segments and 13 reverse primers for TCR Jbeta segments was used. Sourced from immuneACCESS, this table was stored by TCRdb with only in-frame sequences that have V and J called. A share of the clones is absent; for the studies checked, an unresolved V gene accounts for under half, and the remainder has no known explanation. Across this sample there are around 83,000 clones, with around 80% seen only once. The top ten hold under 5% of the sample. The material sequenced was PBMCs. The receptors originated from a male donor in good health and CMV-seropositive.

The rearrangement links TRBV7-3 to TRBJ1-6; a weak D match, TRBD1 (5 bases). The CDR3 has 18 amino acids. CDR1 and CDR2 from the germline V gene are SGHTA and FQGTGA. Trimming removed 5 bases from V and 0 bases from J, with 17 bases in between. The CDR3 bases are TGTGCCAGCAGCGGAGGGGAGCCGGCCAGCTCCTATAATTCACCCCTCCACTTT. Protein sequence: CASSGGEPASSYNSPLHF.

The CDR3 DNA follows: TGCGCCAGCAGCCAAGCGTCTGGAAACACCATATATTTT. Translating it yields CASSQASGNTIYF. V is TRBV4-1 and J is TRBJ1-3; D is ambiguous. The germline CDR1 and CDR2 sequences are MGHRA and YSYEKL. V lost 1 base and J lost 1, with 2 bases in between. The CDR3 sequence is 13 residues long.

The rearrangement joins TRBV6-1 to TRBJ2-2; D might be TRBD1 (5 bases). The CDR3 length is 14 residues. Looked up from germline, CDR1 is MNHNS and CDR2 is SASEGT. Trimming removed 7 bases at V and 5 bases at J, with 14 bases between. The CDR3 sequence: CASTGPQRTGELFF. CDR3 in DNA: TGTGCCAGCACAGGGCCTCAGAGGACCGGGGAGCTGTTTTTT.

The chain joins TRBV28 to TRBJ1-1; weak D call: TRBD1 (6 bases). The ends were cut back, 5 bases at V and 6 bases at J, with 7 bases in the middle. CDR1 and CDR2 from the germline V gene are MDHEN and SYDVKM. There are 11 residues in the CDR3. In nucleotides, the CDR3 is TGTGCCAGCAGTGGGGGCGCTGAAGCTTTCTTT. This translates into CASSGGAEAFF.

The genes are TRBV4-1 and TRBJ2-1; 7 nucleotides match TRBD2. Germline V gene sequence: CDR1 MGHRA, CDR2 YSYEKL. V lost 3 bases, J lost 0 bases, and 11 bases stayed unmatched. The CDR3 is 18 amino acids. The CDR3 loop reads CASSHPAAGLSSYNEQFF. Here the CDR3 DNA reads TGCGCCAGCAGCCACCCCGCAGCGGGATTGAGCTCCTACAATGAGCAGTTCTTC.

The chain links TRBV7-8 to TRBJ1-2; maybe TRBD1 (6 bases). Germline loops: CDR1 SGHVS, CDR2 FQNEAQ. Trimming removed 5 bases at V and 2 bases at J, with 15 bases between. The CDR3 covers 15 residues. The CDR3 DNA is TGTGCCAGCAGCCAAAAACGGACAGACAACTATGGCTACACCTTC. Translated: CASSQKRTDNYGYTF.

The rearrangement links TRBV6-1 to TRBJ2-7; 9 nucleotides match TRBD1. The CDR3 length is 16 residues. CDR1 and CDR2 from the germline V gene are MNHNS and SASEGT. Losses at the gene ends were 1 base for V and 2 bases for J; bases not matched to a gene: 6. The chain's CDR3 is CASSEGVGTGTYEQYF. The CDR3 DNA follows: TGTGCCAGCAGTGAAGGGGTGGGGACAGGGACCTACGAGCAGTACTTC.

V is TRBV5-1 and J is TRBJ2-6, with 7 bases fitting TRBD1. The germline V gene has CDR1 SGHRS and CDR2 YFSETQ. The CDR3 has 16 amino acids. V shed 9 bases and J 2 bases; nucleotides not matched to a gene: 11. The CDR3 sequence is CATSTSTGTGANVLTF. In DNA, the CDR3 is TGCGCCACCTCAACCTCGACAGGGACTGGGGCCAACGTCCTGACTTTC.

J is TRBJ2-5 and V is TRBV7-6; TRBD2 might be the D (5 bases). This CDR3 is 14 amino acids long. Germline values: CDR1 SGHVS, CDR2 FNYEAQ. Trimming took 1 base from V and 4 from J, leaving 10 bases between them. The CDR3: CASSLVSGGETQYF. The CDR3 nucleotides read TGTGCCAGCAGCTTAGTAAGCGGAGGAGAGACCCAGTACTTC.

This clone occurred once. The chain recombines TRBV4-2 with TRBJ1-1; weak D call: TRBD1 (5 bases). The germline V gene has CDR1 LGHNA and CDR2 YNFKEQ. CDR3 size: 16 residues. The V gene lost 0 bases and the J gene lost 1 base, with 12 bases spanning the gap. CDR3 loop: CASSQDYQGSNTEAFF. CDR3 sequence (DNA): TGTGCCAGCAGCCAAGACTATCAGGGCTCGAACACTGAAGCTTTCTTT.

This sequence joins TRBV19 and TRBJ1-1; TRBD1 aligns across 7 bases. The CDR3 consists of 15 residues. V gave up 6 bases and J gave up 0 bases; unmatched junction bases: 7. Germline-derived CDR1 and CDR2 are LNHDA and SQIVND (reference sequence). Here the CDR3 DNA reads TGTGCCAGTAGCACTGACAGGGCCCTGAACACTGAAGCTTTCTTT. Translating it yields CASSTDRALNTEAFF.

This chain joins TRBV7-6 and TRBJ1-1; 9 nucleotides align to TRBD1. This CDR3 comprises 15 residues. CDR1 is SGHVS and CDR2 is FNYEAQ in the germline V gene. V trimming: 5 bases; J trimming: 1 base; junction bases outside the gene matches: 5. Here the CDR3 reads CASSQRTGANTEAFF. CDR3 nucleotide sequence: TGTGCCAGCAGCCAACGGACAGGGGCGAACACTGAAGCTTTCTTT.

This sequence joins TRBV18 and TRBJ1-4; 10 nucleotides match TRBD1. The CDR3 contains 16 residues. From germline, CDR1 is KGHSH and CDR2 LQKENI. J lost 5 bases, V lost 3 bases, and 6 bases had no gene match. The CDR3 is CASSPRQDRGNEKLFF. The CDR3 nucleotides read TGTGCCAGCTCACCCCGCCAGGACAGGGGGAATGAAAAACTGTTTTTT.

CDR3 region: CASTLARNTDTQYF. In DNA, the CDR3 is TGTGCCAGCACCCTTGCGAGGAACACAGATACGCAGTATTTT. The rearrangement uses TRBV6-6 and TRBJ2-3; no reliable D call. V was shortened by 7 bases and J by 2 bases, with 13 bases between the two germline ends. Germline V gene lookup returns CDR1 MNHNY and CDR2 SVGAGI (reference sequence). The length of the CDR3 is 14 residues.

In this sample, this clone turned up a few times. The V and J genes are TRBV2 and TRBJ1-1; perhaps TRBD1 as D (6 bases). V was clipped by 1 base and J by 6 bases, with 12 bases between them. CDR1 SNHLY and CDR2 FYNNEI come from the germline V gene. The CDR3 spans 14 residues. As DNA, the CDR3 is TGTGCCAGCAGTGAAGGTCGGAACAGGGCTGAAGCTTTCTTT. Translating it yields CASSEGRNRAEAFF. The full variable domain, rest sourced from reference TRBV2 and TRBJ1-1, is EPEVTQTPSHQVTQMGQEVILRCVPISNHLYFYWYRQILGQKVEFLVSFYNNEISEKSEIFDDQFSVERPDGSNFTLKIRSTKLEDSAMYFCASSEGRNRAEAFFGQGTRLTVV.

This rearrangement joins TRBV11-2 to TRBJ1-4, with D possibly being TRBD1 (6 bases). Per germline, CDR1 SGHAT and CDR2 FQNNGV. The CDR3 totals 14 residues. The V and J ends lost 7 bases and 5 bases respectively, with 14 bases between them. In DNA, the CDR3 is TGTGCCAGCACCCCGTGGGGGCGGAATGAAAAACTGTTTTTT. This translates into CASTPWGRNEKLFF.

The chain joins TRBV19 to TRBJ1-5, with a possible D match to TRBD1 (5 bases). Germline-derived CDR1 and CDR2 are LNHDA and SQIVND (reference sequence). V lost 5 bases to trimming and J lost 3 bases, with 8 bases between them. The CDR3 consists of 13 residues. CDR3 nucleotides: TGTGCCAGTAGTCAGGGTACCAATCAGCCCCAGCATTTT. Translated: CASSQGTNQPQHF.

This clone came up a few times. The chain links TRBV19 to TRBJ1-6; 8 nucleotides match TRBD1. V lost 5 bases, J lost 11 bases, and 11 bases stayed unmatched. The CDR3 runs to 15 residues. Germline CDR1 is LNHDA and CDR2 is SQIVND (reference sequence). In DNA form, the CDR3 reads TGTGCCAGTAGTCCCCGGACAGGGCCCGGGGCACCCCTCCACTTT. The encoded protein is CASSPRTGPGAPLHF.

The CDR3 spells CASSLGGQLEAFF. The DNA for the CDR3 is TGTGCCAGCAGCTTAGGTGGGCAGCTTGAAGCTTTCTTT. The chain couples TRBV7-2 to TRBJ1-1; no reliable D call. V lost 1 base and J 7 bases, leaving 10 bases between the germline ends. This CDR3 contains 13 residues. CDR1 SGHTA and CDR2 FQGNSA come from the germline V gene.

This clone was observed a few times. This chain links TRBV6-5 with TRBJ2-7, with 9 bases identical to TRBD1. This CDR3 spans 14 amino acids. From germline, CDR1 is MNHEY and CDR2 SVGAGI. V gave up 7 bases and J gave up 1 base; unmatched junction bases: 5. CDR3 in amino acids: CASNRDRASYEQYF. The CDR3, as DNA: TGTGCCAGCAACCGGGACAGGGCATCCTACGAGCAGTACTTC.

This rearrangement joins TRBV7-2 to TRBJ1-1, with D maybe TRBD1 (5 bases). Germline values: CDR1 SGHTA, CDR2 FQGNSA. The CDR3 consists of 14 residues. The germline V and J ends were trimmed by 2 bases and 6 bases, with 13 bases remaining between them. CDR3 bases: TGTGCCAGCAGCTTACTTGTACAGGTTCCTGAAGCTTTCTTT. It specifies CASSLLVQVPEAFF. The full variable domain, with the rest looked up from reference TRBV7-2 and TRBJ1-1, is GAGVSQSPSNKVTEKGKDVELRCDPISGHTALYWYRQSLGQGLEFLIYFQGNSAPDKSGLPSDRFSAERTGGSVSTLTIQRTQQEDSAVYLCASSLLVQVPEAFFGQGTRLTVV.

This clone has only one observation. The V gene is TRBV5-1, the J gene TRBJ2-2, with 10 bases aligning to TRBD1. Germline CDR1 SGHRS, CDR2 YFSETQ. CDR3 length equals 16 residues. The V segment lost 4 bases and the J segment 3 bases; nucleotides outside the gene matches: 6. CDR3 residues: CASSPRDRGYTGELFF. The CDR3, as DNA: TGCGCCAGCAGCCCCCGGGACAGGGGTTACACCGGGGAGCTGTTTTTT.

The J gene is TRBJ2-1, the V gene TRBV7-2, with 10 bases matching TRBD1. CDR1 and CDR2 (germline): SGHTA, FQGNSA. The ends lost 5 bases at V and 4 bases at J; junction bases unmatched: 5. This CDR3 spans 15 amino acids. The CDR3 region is CASSPDRGLYNEQFF. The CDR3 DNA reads TGTGCCAGCAGCCCCGACAGGGGGCTTTACAATGAGCAGTTCTTC.